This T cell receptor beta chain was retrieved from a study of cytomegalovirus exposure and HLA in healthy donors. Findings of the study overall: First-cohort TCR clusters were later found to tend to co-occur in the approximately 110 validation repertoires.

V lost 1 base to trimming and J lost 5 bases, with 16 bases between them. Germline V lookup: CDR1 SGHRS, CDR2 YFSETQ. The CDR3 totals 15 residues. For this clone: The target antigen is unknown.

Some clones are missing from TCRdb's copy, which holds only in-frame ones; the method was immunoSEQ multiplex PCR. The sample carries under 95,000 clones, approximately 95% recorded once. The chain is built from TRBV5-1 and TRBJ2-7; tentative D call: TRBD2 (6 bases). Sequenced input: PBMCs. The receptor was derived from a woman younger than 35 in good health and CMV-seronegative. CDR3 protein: CASSLSGERGDEQYF. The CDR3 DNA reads TGCGCCAGCAGCTTGTCGGGGGAGAGGGGCGACGAGCAGTACTTC.